This entry lists 8 T cell receptor beta chains sequenced from one sample in a study of blood T cell repertoires in COVID-19. Sequenced by immunoSEQ multiplex PCR; TCRdb stores in-frame clones only, minus some. The sample contains approximately 120,000 clones, over 75% of which appear only once. Sequenced sample: peripheral blood. These receptors originate from a woman aged 45-65 years with acute or convalescent COVID-19.

V gene TRBV7-3 combines with J gene TRBJ2-1; possible D gene TRBD2, 7 bases. The CDR3 loop spans 15 amino acids. Trimming left V 5 bases short and J 3 bases short, with 14 bases between. Germline loops: CDR1 SGHTA, CDR2 FQGTGA. CDR3 sequence (DNA): TGTGCCAGCAGCGCCGCGGGGGCTAACTACAATGAGCAGTTCTTC. It specifies CASSAAGANYNEQFF.

J is TRBJ2-1 and V is TRBV28; 12 nucleotides match TRBD2. V shed 4 bases and J 7 bases; nucleotides not matched to a gene: 2. The CDR3 extends over 14 amino acids. The germline V gene has CDR1 MDHEN and CDR2 SYDVKM. CDR3 bases: TGTGCCAGCAGTTCTCTAGCGGGGGGGAATGAGCAGTTCTTC. This translates into CASSSLAGGNEQFF.

V gene TRBV5-4 combines with J gene TRBJ2-2; TRBD2 matches 8 bases. V was clipped by 4 bases and J by 5 bases; unmatched bases: 13. Per germline, CDR1 SGHNT and CDR2 YYREEE (reference sequence). This CDR3 has 17 residues. CDR3 region: CASSLPQLAAGTGELFF. DNA for the CDR3: TGTGCCAGCAGCCTACCCCAACTAGCGGCGGGGACCGGGGAGCTGTTTTTT. Full variable domain (remainder filled in from reference TRBV5-4 and TRBJ2-2): ETGVTQSPTHLIKTRGQQVTLRCSSQSGHNTVSWYQQALGQGPQFIFQYYREEENGRGNFPPRFSGLQFPNYSSELNVNALELDDSALYLCASSLPQLAAGTGELFFGEGSRLTVL.

V is TRBV4-2 and J is TRBJ1-6, with 7 bases fitting TRBD1. CDR1 and CDR2 (germline): LGHNA, YNFKEQ. The CDR3 runs 17 residues. V shed 0 bases and J 6 bases; nucleotides not matched to a gene: 8. DNA of the CDR3: TGTGCCAGCAGCCAAGACCCGGGACAGCTAATTAATTCACCCCTCCACTTT. This codes for CASSQDPGQLINSPLHF.

This clone was observed a single time. V is TRBV5-6 and J is TRBJ2-1; D unresolved. This CDR3 region has 11 residues. V lost 0 bases, J lost 9 bases, and 4 bases lay in between. CDR1 and CDR2 (germline): SGHDT, YYEEEE. CDR3 loop: CASSLGGEQFF. The CDR3 DNA follows: TGTGCCAGCAGCTTGGGAGGTGAGCAGTTCTTC.

The chain links TRBV24-1 to TRBJ2-5, with TRBD1 matching over 7 bases. The CDR3 extends over 15 amino acids. V trimming: 2 bases; J trimming: 5 bases; junction bases outside the gene matches: 7. Germline loops: CDR1 KGHDR, CDR2 SFDVKD. The CDR3 loop reads CATSDSQGPGETQYF. In DNA, the CDR3 is TGTGCCACCAGTGATTCACAGGGGCCTGGTGAGACCCAGTACTTC.

The genes are TRBV28 and TRBJ2-7; tentative D call: TRBD1 (5 bases). The CDR3 is 16 residues long. CDR1 MDHEN and CDR2 SYDVKM come from the germline V gene. V was pared by 4 bases and J by 1 base, with 17 bases between. CDR3 residues: CASSWFGYQGSYEQYF. CDR3 nucleotide sequence: TGTGCCAGCAGTTGGTTTGGGTACCAGGGATCCTACGAGCAGTACTTC.

This chain joins TRBV27 and TRBJ1-6; maybe TRBD1 (5 bases). The CDR3 consists of 14 residues. The V end was cut by 2 bases, the J end by 6 bases, with 8 bases between. Germline V gene sequence: CDR1 MNHEY, CDR2 SMNVEV (reference sequence). CDR3 coding DNA: TGTGCCAGCAGTTTAAGGGGCTTTAATTCACCCCTCCACTTT. This codes for CASSLRGFNSPLHF.